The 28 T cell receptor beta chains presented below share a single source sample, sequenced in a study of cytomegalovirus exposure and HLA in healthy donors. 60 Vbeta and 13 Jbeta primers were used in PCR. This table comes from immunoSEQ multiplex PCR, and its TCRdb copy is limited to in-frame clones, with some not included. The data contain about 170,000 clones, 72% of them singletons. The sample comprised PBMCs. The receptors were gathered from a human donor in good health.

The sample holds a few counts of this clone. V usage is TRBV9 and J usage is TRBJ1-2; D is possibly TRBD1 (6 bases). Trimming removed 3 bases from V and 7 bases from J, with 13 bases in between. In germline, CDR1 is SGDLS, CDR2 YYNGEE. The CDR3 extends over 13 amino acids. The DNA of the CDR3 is TGTGCCAGCAGCGCCGGGACAAATGGTGGCTACACCTTC. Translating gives CASSAGTNGGYTF. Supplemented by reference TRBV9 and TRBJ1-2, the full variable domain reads DSGVTQTPKHLITATGQRVTLRCSPRSGDLSVYWYQQSLDQGLQFLIQYYNGEERAKGNILERFSAQQFPDLHSELNLSSLELGDSALYFCASSAGTNGGYTFGSGTRLTVV.

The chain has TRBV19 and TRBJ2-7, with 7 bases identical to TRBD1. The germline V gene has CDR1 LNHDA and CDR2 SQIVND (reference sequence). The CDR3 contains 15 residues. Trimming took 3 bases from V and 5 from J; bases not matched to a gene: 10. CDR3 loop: CASSMTGWGSNEQYF. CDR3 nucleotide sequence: TGTGCCAGTAGTATGACAGGGTGGGGGTCTAACGAGCAGTACTTC.

In DNA form, the CDR3 reads TGTGCCATCAGCCCTCTAGCGGGGACTACCAATGAGCAGTTCTTC. This gives the protein CAISPLAGTTNEQFF. This chain connects TRBV10-3 to TRBJ2-1, with TRBD2 matching over 9 bases. V lost 6 bases, J lost 6 bases, and 9 bases stayed unmatched. CDR3 length: 15 amino acids. The germline CDR1 and CDR2 sequences are ENHRY and SYGVKD.

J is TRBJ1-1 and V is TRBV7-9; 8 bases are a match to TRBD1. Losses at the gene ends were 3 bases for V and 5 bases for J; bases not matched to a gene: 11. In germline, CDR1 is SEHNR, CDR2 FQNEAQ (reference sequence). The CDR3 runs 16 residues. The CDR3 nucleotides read TGTGCCAGCAGCTTCCACCCCGACAGGGGAAGGACTGAAGCTTTCTTT. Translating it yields CASSFHPDRGRTEAFF.

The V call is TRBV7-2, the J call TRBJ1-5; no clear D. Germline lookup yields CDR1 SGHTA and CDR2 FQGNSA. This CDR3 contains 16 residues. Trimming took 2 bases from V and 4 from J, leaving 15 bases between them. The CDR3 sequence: CASSLYGLLSNQPQHF. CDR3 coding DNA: TGTGCCAGCAGCTTATACGGACTACTTAGTAATCAGCCCCAGCATTTT.

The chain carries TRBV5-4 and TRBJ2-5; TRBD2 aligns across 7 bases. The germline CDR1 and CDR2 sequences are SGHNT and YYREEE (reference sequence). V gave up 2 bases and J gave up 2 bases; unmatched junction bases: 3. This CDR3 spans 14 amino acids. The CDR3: CASSFPGGQETQYF. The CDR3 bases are TGTGCCAGCAGCTTCCCGGGGGGACAAGAGACCCAGTACTTC. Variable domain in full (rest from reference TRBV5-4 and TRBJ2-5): ETGVTQSPTHLIKTRGQQVTLRCSSQSGHNTVSWYQQALGQGPQFIFQYYREEENGRGNFPPRFSGLQFPNYSSELNVNALELDDSALYLCASSFPGGQETQYFGPGTRLLVL.

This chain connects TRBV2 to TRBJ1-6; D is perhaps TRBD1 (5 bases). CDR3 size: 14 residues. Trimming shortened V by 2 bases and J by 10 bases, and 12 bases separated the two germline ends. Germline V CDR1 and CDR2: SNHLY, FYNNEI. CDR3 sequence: CASSESQGGSPLHF. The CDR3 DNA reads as TGTGCCAGCAGTGAAAGCCAGGGAGGCTCACCCCTCCACTTT.

The CDR3 is CASGLQGFFNQPQHF. As DNA, the CDR3 is TGTGCCAGCGGATTACAGGGGTTCTTCAATCAGCCCCAGCATTTT. V usage is TRBV27 and J usage is TRBJ1-5; TRBD1 matches 7 bases. CDR3 size: 15 residues. Germline CDR1 and CDR2: MNHEY and SMNVEV (reference sequence). Losses at the gene ends were 8 bases for V and 3 bases for J; bases not matched to a gene: 10.

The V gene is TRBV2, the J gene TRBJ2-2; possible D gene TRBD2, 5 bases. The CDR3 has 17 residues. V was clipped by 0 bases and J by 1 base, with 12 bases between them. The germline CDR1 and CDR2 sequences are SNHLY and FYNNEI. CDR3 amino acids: CASSEARFGGNTGELFF. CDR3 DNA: TGTGCCAGCAGTGAAGCGAGGTTTGGAGGGAACACCGGGGAGCTGTTTTTT.

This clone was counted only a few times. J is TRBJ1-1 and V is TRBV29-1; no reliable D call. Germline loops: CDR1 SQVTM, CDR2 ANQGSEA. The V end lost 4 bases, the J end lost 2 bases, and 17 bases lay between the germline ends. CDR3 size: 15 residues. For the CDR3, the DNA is TGCAGCGTTGTTGGTCGGATGAGGGTAAACACTGAAGCTTTCTTT. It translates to CSVVGRMRVNTEAFF.

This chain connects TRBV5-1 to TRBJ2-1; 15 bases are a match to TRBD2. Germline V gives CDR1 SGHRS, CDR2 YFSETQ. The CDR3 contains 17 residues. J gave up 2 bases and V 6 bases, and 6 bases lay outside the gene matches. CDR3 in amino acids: CASNPGLAGGPYNEQFF. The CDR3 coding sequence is TGCGCCAGCAACCCGGGACTAGCGGGGGGCCCCTACAATGAGCAGTTCTTC.

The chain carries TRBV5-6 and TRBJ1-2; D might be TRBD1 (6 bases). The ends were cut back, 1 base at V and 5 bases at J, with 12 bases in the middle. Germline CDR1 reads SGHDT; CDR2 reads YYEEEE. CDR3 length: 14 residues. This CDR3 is CASSLFQGLYGYTF. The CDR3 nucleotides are TGTGCCAGCAGCTTGTTTCAGGGGCTATATGGCTACACCTTC.

The CDR3 is CASSQAPRGGAANEKLFF. The CDR3, as DNA: TGCGCCAGCAGCCAAGCCCCCCGGGGGGGAGCCGCCAATGAAAAACTGTTTTTT. The chain recombines TRBV4-3 with TRBJ1-4; maybe TRBD1 (5 bases). Germline-derived CDR1 and CDR2 are LGHNA and YSLEER. The CDR3 totals 18 residues. V dropped 1 base and J dropped 5 bases, with 20 bases sitting between them.

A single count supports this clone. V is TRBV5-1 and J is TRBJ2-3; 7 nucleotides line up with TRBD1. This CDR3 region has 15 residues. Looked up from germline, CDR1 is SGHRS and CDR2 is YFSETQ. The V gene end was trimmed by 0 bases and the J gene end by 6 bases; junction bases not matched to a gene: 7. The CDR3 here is CASSLATGVSDTQYF. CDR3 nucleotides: TGCGCCAGCAGCTTGGCAACAGGGGTTTCGGATACGCAGTATTTT. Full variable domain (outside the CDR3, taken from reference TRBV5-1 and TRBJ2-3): KAGVTQTPRYLIKTRGQQVTLSCSPISGHRSVSWYQQTPGQGLQFLFEYFSETQRNKGNFPGRFSGRQFSNSRSEMNVSTLELGDSALYLCASSLATGVSDTQYFGPGTRLTVL.

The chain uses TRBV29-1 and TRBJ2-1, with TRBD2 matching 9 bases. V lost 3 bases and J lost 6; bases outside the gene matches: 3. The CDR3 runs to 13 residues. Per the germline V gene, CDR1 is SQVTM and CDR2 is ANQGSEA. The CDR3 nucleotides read TGCAGCGTTGATCTAGCGGGGACCAATGAGCAGTTCTTC. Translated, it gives CSVDLAGTNEQFF.

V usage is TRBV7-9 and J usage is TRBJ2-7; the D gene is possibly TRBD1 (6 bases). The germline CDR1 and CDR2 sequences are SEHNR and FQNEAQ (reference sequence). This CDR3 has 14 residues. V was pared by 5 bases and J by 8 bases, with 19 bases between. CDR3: CASSPPGQGLKQYF. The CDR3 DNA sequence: TGTGCCAGCAGCCCACCAGGGCAGGGGTTAAAGCAGTACTTC.

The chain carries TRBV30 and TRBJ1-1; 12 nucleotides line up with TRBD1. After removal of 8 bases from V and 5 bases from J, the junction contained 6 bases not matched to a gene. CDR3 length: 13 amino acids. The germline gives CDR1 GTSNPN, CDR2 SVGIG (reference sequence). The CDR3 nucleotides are TGTGCCCGGGACAGGGGGCTCGGGACTGAAGCTTTCTTT. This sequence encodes CARDRGLGTEAFF.

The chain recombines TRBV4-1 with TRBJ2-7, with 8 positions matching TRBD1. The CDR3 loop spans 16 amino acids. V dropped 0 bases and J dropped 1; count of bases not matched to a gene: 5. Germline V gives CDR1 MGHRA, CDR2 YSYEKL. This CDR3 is CASSQDHRQGSYEQYF. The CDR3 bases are TGCGCCAGCAGCCAAGATCACCGACAGGGGTCCTACGAGCAGTACTTC.

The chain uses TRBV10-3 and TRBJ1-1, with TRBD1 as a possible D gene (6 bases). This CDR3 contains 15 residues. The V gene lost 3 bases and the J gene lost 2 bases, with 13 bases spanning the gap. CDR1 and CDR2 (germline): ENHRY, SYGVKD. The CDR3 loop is CAISDHRAPNTEAFF. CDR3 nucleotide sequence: TGTGCCATCAGTGACCACAGGGCGCCCAACACTGAAGCTTTCTTT.

The CDR3 DNA reads TGTGCCAGCAGCTTAGTTGACAGCTCCTACGAGCAGTACTTC. As protein: CASSLVDSSYEQYF. V is TRBV7-9 and J is TRBJ2-7; D is possibly TRBD1 (5 bases). Per germline, CDR1 SEHNR and CDR2 FQNEAQ (reference sequence). The CDR3 covers 14 residues. Trimming took 1 base from V and 0 from J, leaving 7 bases between them.

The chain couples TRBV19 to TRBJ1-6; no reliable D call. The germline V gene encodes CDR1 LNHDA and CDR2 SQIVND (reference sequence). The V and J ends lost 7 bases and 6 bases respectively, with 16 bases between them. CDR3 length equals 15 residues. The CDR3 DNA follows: TGTGCCAGTACTGAGGGTACTCTTGGTAATTCACCCCTCCACTTT. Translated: CASTEGTLGNSPLHF.

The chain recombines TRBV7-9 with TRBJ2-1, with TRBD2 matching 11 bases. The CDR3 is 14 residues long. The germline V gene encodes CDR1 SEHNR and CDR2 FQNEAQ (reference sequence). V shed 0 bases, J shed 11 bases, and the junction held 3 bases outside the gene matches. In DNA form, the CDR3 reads TGTGCCAGCAGCTTAGCGCGACTAGCGGGGCAGCAGTTCTTC. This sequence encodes CASSLARLAGQQFF.

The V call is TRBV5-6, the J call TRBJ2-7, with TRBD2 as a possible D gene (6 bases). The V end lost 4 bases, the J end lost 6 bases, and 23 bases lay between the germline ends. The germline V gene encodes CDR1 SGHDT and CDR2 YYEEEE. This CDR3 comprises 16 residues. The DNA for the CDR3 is TGTGCCAGCAGCGAGTTGGGGGGACGTGCCCTCACCGAGCAGTACTTC. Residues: CASSELGGRALTEQYF.

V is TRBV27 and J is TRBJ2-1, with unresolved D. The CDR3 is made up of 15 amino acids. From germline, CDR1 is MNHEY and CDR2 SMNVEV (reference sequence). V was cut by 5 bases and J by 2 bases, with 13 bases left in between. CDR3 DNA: TGTGCCAGCAGTCCCTGGGTGCGGACCTACAATGAGCAGTTCTTC. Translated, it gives CASSPWVRTYNEQFF.

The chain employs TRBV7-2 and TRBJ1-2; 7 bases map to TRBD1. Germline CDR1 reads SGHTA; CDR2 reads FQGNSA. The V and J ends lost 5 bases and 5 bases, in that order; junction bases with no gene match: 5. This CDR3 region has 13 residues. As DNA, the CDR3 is TGTGCCAGCAGCCCGGGACAGAGGTATGGCTACACCTTC. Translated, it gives CASSPGQRYGYTF. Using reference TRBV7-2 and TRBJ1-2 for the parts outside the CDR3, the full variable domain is GAGVSQSPSNKVTEKGKDVELRCDPISGHTALYWYRQSLGQGLEFLIYFQGNSAPDKSGLPSDRFSAERTGGSVSTLTIQRTQQEDSAVYLCASSPGQRYGYTFGSGTRLTVV.

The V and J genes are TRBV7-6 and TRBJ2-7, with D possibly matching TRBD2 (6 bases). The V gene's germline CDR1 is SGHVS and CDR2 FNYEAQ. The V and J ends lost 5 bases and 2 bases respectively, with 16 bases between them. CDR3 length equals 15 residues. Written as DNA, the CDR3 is TGTGCCAGCAGCAAAAACGCGGGAAGTGCCTACGAGCAGTACTTC. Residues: CASSKNAGSAYEQYF.

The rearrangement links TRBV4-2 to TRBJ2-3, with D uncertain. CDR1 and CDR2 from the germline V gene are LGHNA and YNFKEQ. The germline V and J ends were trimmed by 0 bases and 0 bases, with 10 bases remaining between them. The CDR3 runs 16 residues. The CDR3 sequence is CASSQDPSTSTDTQYF. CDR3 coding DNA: TGTGCCAGCAGCCAAGATCCTAGTACTAGCACAGATACGCAGTATTTT.

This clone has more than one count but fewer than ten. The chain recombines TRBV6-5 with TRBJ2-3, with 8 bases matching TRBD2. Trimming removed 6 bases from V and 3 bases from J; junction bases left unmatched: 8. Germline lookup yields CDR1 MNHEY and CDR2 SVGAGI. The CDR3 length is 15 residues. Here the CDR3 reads CASRPGLVGTDTQYF. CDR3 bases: TGTGCCAGCAGACCGGGACTAGTCGGGACAGATACGCAGTATTTT.